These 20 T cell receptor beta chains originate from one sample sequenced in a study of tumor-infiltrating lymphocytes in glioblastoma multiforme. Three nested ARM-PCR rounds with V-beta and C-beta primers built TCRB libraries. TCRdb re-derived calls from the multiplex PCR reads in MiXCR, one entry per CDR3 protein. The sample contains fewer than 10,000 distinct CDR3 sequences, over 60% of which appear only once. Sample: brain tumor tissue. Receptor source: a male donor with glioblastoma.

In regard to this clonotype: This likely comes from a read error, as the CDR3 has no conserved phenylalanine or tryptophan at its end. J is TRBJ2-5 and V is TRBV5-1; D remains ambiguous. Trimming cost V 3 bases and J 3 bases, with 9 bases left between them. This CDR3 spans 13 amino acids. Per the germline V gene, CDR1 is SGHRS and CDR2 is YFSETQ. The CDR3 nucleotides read TGCGCCAGCAGCTCAGCCCGAGAAGAGACCCAGTACTCC. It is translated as CASSSAREETQYS.

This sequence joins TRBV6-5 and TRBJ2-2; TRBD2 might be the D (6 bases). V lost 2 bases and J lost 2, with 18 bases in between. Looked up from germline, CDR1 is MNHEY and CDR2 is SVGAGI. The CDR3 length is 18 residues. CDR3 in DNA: TGTGCCAGCAGTTACCCCCCCGGAGGGGAGGTTAACACCGGGGAGCTGTTTTTT. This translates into CASSYPPGGEVNTGELFF.

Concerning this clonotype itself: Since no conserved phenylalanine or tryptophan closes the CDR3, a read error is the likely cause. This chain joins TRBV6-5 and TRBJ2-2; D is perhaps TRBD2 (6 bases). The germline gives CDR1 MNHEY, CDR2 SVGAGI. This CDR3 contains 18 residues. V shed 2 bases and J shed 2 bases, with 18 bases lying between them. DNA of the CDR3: TGTGCCAGCAGTTACCCCCCCGGAGGGGAGGTTAACACCGGGGAGCTGTTTTCT. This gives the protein CASSYPPGGEVNTGELFS.

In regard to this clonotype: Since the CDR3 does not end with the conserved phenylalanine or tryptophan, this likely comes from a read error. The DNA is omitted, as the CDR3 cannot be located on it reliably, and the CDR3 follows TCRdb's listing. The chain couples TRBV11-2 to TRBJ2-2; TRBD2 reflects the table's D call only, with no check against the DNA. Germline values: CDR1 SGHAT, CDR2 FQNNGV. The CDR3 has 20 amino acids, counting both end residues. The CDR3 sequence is CASTPSFGQGLAVNTGELFL.

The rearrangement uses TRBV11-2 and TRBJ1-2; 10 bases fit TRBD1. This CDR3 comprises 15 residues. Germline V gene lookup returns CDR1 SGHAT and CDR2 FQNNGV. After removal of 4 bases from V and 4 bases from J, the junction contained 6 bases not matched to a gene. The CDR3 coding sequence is TGTGCCAGCAGCTCGGGGACAGGGGTGGGCTATGGCTACACCTTC. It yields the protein CASSSGTGVGYGYTF.

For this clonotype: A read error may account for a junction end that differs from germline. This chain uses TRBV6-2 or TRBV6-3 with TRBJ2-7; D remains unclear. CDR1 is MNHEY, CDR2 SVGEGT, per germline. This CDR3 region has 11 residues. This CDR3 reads CDSSSRYEQYF. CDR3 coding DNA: TGTGACAGCAGTTCCCGCTACGAGCAGTACTTC.

The CDR3 spells CASSRSLGGFNVAFF. CDR3 DNA: TGTGCCAGCAGTCGGTCACTCGGGGGGTTTAACGTGGCTTTCTTT. V is TRBV28 and J is TRBJ1-1; D may be TRBD1 (5 bases). The germline gives CDR1 MDHEN, CDR2 SYDVKM. This CDR3 spans 15 amino acids. V lost 5 bases, J lost 11 bases, and 24 bases lay in between.

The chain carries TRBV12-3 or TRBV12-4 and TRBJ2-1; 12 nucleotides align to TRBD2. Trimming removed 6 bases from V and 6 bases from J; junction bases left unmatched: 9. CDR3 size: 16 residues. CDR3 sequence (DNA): TGTGCCAGCAGCCTCAGACTAGCGGGGGCCTGCAATGAGCAGTTCTTC. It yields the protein CASSLRLAGACNEQFF.

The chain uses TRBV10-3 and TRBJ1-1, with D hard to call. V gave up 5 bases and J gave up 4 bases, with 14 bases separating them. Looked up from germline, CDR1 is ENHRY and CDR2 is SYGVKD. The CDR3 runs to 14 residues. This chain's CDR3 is CAISNGEGRTEAFF. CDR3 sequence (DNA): TGTGCCATCAGTAACGGGGAGGGTCGCACTGAAGCTTTCTTT.

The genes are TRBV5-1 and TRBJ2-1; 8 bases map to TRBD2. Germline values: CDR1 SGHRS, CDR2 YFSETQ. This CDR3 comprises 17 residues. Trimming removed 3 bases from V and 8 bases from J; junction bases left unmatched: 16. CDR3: CASSYGRAGGPGHEQFF. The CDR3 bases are TGCGCCAGCAGCTATGGGCGGGCGGGAGGCCCCGGCCATGAGCAGTTCTTC.

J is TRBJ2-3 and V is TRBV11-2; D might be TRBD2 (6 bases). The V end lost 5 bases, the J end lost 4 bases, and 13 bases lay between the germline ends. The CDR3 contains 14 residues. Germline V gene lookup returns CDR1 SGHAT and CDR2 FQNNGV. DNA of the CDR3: TGTGCCAGCAGCATACGGGGGAAGGCAGATACGCAGTATTTT. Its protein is CASSIRGKADTQYF.

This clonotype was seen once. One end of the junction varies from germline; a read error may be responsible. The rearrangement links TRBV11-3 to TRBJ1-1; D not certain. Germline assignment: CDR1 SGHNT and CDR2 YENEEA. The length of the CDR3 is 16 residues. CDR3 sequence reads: CASSFKGAGLSTEAFF. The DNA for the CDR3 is TGTGCCAGCAGCTTCAAGGGTGCTGGGCTGAGCACTGAAGCTTTTTTT.

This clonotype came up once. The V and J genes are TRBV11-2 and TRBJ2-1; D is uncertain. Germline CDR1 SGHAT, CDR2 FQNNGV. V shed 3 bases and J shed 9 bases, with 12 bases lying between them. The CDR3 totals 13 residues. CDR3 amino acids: CASSFGVRSEQFF. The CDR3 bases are TGTGCCAGCAGCTTCGGAGTGCGCAGTGAGCAGTTCTTC.

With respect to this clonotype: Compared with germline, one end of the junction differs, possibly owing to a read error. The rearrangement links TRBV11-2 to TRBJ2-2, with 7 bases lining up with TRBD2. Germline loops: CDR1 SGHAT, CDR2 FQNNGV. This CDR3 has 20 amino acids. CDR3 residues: CASTPSFGQGLAVNTGEPFF. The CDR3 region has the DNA TGTGCCAGCACCCCCTCATTCGGCCAAGGGCTAGCGGTAAATACCGGGGAGCCGTTTTTC.

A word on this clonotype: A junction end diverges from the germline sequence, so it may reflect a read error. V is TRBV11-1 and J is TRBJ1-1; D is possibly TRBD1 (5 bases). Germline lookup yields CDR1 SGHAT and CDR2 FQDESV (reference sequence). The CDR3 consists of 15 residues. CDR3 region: CVSSFPGTGCTEAFF. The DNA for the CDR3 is TGTGTCAGCAGCTTCCCGGGGACGGGGTGCACTGAAGCTTTCTTT. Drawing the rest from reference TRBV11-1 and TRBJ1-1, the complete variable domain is EAEVAQSPRYKITEKSQAVAFWCDPISGHATLYWYRQILGQGPELLVQFQDESVVDDSQLPKDRFSAERLKGVDSTLKIQPAELGDSAMYLCVSSFPGTGCTEAFFGQGTRLTVV.

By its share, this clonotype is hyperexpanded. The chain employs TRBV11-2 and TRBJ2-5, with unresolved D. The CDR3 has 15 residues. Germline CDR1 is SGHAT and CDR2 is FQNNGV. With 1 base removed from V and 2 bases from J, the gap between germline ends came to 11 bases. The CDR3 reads CASSLVVGLQETQYF. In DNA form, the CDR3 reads TGTGCCAGCAGCTTAGTAGTGGGCTTGCAAGAGACCCAGTACTTC.

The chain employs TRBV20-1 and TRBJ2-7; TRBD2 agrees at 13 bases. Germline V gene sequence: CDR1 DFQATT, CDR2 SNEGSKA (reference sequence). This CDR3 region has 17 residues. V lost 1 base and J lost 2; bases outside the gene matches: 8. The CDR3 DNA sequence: TGCAGTGCTAGAGCGCTACTAGCGGGAGGGCCGGCCTACGAGCAGTACTTC. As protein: CSARALLAGGPAYEQYF.

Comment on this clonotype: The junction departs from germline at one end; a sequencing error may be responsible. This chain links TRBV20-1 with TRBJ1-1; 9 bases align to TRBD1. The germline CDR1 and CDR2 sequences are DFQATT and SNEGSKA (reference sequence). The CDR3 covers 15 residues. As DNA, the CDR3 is TGCAATGCTAGAGTTTTTGACAGGGGGAACACAGAAGCTTTCTTT. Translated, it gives CNARVFDRGNTEAFF.

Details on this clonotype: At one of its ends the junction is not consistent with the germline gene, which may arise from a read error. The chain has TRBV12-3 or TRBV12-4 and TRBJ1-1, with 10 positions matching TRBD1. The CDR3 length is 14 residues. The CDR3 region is CASRYGQGVTEAFF. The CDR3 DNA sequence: TGTGCCAGCAGATACGGACAGGGGGTCACTGAGGCTTTCTTT.

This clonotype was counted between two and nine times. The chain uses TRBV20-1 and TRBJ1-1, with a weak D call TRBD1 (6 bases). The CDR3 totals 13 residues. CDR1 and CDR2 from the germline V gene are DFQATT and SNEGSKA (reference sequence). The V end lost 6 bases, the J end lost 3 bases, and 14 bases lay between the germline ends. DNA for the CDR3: TGCAGTGCGGATATACAGGGTTACACTGAAGCTTTCTTT. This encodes CSADIQGYTEAFF.